One and the same sample provided the 10 T cell receptor beta chains below, sequenced in a study of blood T cell repertoires in COVID-19. The repertoire was sequenced with immunoSEQ multiplex PCR; TCRdb's copy has only in-frame clones and lacks some. The data show tens of thousands of clones, approximately 88% seen once. Sequencing used peripheral blood. These receptors all come from a man aged 25-40 years with COVID-19, enrolled during active disease.

The sample holds many counts of this clone. V usage is TRBV28 and J usage is TRBJ2-7, with D possibly TRBD1 on 6 matching bases. Looked up from germline, CDR1 is MDHEN and CDR2 is SYDVKM. The CDR3 loop spans 16 amino acids. V was trimmed by 4 bases and J by 2 bases, leaving 18 bases between them. The CDR3 nucleotides are TGTGCCAGCAGTTCCCCCCCCGGACAGTCAGCCTACGAGCAGTACTTC. Translating it yields CASSSPPGQSAYEQYF.

This chain connects TRBV5-1 to TRBJ2-3; D unclear. There are 17 residues in the CDR3. Germline CDR1 and CDR2: SGHRS and YFSETQ. The V end lost 0 bases, the J end lost 2 bases, and 16 bases lay between the germline ends. DNA of the CDR3: TGCGCCAGCAGCTTGGCATCGGTCCGCACAGCCACAGATACGCAGTATTTT. Protein sequence: CASSLASVRTATDTQYF.

This clone was counted between two and nine times. The V and J genes are TRBV6-2 or TRBV6-3 and TRBJ2-3, with 8 bases that match TRBD2. The CDR3 length is 15 residues. The V and J ends lost 0 bases and 4 bases, in that order; junction bases with no gene match: 3. In germline, CDR1 is MNHEY, CDR2 SVGEGT. CDR3: CASSYSGGRPDTQYF. CDR3 DNA sequence: TGTGCCAGCAGTTACTCGGGCGGGAGGCCAGATACGCAGTATTTT.

This CDR3 is CASRFGTLPGETQYF. As DNA, the CDR3 is TGTGCCAGCAGGTTTGGGACTCTACCAGGGGAGACCCAGTACTTC. The chain carries TRBV2 and TRBJ2-5; D is perhaps TRBD2 (6 bases). Trimming stripped 6 bases from V and 5 bases from J, with 19 bases between. The CDR3 totals 15 residues. Per the germline V gene, CDR1 is SNHLY and CDR2 is FYNNEI. Drawing the rest from reference TRBV2 and TRBJ2-5, the complete variable domain is EPEVTQTPSHQVTQMGQEVILRCVPISNHLYFYWYRQILGQKVEFLVSFYNNEISEKSEIFDDQFSVERPDGSNFTLKIRSTKLEDSAMYFCASRFGTLPGETQYFGPGTRLLVL.

This clone was seen a single time. The V and J genes are TRBV9 and TRBJ2-2; 7 bases agree with TRBD1. The CDR3 consists of 16 residues. The germline V gene encodes CDR1 SGDLS and CDR2 YYNGEE. Germline trimming cut 2 bases from V and 5 bases from J; bases unmatched to any gene: 9. CDR3 bases: TGTGCCAGCAGCGTGGGACACAGGGGTGGAACCGGGGAGCTGTTTTTT. Translating gives CASSVGHRGGTGELFF.

This sequence joins TRBV15 and TRBJ1-2; D is perhaps TRBD1 (6 bases). Germline V gives CDR1 LNHNV, CDR2 YYDKDF (reference sequence). CDR3 length equals 16 residues. The V end was cut by 1 base, the J end by 2 bases, with 14 bases between. The CDR3 is CATSRVAEQGNYGYTF. CDR3 sequence (DNA): TGTGCCACCAGCAGAGTGGCTGAACAGGGAAACTATGGCTACACCTTC.

This sequence joins TRBV5-5 and TRBJ1-6; 11 positions agree with TRBD1. Germline trimming cut 4 bases from V and 7 bases from J; bases unmatched to any gene: 1. This CDR3 has 14 amino acids. Germline CDR1 reads SGHKS; CDR2 reads YYEKEE (reference sequence). The CDR3 coding sequence is TGTGCCAGCAGCGGGGACAGGGGGAATTCACCCCTCCACTTT. Protein: CASSGDRGNSPLHF.

The chain recombines TRBV7-8 with TRBJ2-5; the D gene is possibly TRBD2 (6 bases). The germline V gene has CDR1 SGHVS and CDR2 FQNEAQ. With 3 bases removed from V and 9 bases from J, the gap between germline ends came to 17 bases. This CDR3 contains 14 residues. The CDR3 spells CASSFSGGNRAQYF. The CDR3 DNA reads TGTGCCAGCAGCTTCTCCGGGGGAAATAGGGCCCAGTACTTC.

This clone is a singleton in its sample. The V gene is TRBV5-1, the J gene TRBJ2-7; 7 bases agree with TRBD2. This CDR3 region has 15 residues. Looked up from germline, CDR1 is SGHRS and CDR2 is YFSETQ. Germline trimming cut 0 bases from V and 3 bases from J; bases unmatched to any gene: 6. This CDR3 reads CASSLETAGIYEQYF. In nucleotides, the CDR3 is TGCGCCAGCAGCTTGGAAACAGCGGGAATCTACGAGCAGTACTTC.

This clone appeared a few times. This rearrangement joins TRBV28 to TRBJ1-5; possibly TRBD1 for D (6 bases). CDR1 is MDHEN and CDR2 is SYDVKM in the germline V gene. The CDR3 totals 17 residues. Trimming stripped 2 bases from V and 2 bases from J, with 16 bases between. The CDR3 reads CASSLTPAGVGNQPQHF. The CDR3 DNA is TGTGCCAGCAGTTTAACGCCGGCAGGGGTGGGCAATCAGCCCCAGCATTTT.